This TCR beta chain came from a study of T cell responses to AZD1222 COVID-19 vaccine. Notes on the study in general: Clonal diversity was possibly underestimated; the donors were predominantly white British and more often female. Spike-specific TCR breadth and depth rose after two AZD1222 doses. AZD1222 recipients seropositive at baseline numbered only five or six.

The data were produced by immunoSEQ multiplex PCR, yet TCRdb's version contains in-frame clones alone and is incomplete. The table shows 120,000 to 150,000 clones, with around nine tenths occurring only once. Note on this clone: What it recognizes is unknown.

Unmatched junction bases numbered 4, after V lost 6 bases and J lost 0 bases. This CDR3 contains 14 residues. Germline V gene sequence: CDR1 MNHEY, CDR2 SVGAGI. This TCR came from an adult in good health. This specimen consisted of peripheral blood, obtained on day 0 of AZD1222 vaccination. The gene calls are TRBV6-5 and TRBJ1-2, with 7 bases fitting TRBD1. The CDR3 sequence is CASRRQGANYGYTF. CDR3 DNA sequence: TGTGCCAGCAGGAGACAGGGAGCTAACTATGGCTACACCTTC.